One sample yielded the 14 T cell receptor beta chains listed below, sequenced in a study of regulatory T cells in long-lasting Graves disease. iRepertoire HTBI primers and Arm-PCR of CDR3 regions built TCR beta libraries. TCRdb redid the calling of the multiplex PCR reads with MiXCR, one entry per CDR3 protein. The sample holds 560,000 or so distinct CDR3 sequences, 15% to 20% seen once. Time point here: newly diagnosed GD, antithyroid drugs for less than 3 months. The TCR library used RNA extracted from PBMCs. In addition, the sample was reused for a study of T cells in Graves' hyperthyroidism and ophthalmopathy.

The source material was peripheral blood mononuclear cells (PBMCs), sampled at new diagnosis, from a patient treated with antithyroid drugs. These receptors were taken from a man aged 18 to 30 with Graves disease.

Many counts were recorded for this clonotype. This chain joins TRBV13 and TRBJ2-3; 12 bases are shared with TRBD2. V lost 5 bases to trimming and J lost 7 bases; unmatched junction nucleotides: 7. The germline V gene has CDR1 PRHDT and CDR2 FYEKMQ (reference sequence). The CDR3 is made up of 15 amino acids. The CDR3 sequence: CASSPTSGSLYTQYF. DNA of the CDR3: TGTGCCAGCAGCCCGACTAGCGGGAGTCTATATACGCAGTATTTT.

This clonotype was detected ten times or more. At one end, the junction sequence differs from germline, possibly due to a read error. This rearrangement joins TRBV2 to TRBJ1-1, with a weak D call TRBD1 (5 bases). Per germline, CDR1 SNHLY and CDR2 FYNNEI. CDR3 length: 15 residues. The CDR3 region is CASRRQGGLNTEAFF. In DNA form, the CDR3 reads TGTGCAAGCAGGCGGCAGGGAGGGTTGAACACTGAAGCTTTCTTT.

In this sample, this clonotype turned up many times. The chain recombines TRBV27 with TRBJ1-4; D gene uncertain. This CDR3 spans 16 amino acids. CDR1 is MNHEY, CDR2 SMNVEV, per germline (reference sequence). Between the trimmed V and J ends, which lost 2 bases and 0 bases, there was a span of 10 bases. This CDR3 is CASSLEVSATNEKLFF. CDR3 bases: TGTGCCAGCAGTTTAGAGGTCAGCGCAACTAATGAAAAACTGTTTTTT. Full variable domain (rest looked up from reference TRBV27 and TRBJ1-4): EAQVTQNPRYLITVTGKKLTVTCSQNMNHEYMSWYRQDPGLGLRQIYYSMNVEVTDKGDVPEGYKVSRKEKRNFPLILESPSPNQTSLYFCASSLEVSATNEKLFFGSGTQLSVL.

This clonotype was seen a few times. The chain has TRBV18 and TRBJ2-1; D tentatively reads TRBD1 or TRBD2 (5 bases each). The ends were cut back, 1 base at V and 8 bases at J, with 9 bases in the middle. CDR1 and CDR2 (germline): KGHSH, LQKENI. There are 13 residues in the CDR3. For the CDR3, the DNA is TGTGCCAGCTCACCACTGGGGGTCTATGAGCAGTTCTTC. Translation: CASSPLGVYEQFF.

The V and J genes are TRBV20-1 and TRBJ1-2; 8 bases fit TRBD1. CDR1 DFQATT and CDR2 SNEGSKA come from the germline V gene (reference sequence). Trimming removed 2 bases from V and 0 bases from J; junction bases left unmatched: 11. CDR3 length equals 17 residues. CDR3 region: CSARPVTGQDTNYGYTF. CDR3 coding DNA: TGCAGTGCTAGACCCGTAACGGGACAGGACACTAACTATGGCTACACCTTC.

The table lists this clonotype with many counts. The V and J genes are TRBV27 and TRBJ2-7, with TRBD1 identical over 11 bases. The V and J ends lost 1 base and 4 bases, in that order; junction bases with no gene match: 3. Looked up from germline, CDR1 is MNHEY and CDR2 is SMNVEV (reference sequence). CDR3 length: 15 residues. The CDR3 DNA reads TGTGCCAGCAGTTTATGGGGACAGGGGGAATACGAGCAGTACTTC. Translated: CASSLWGQGEYEQYF.

This clonotype was recorded at least ten times. The V and J genes are TRBV12-3 or TRBV12-4 and TRBJ2-7; 8 positions agree with TRBD1. CDR3 length: 16 amino acids. J gave up 3 bases and V 1 base, and 8 bases lay outside the gene matches. Here the CDR3 reads CASSLVPGQGSYEQYF. The CDR3 DNA reads TGTGCCAGCAGTTTAGTGCCAGGACAGGGCAGCTACGAGCAGTACTTC.

V usage is TRBV20-1 and J usage is TRBJ2-3; D not certain. Trimming pared 5 bases from V and 4 bases from J, leaving 16 bases between. CDR1 and CDR2 (germline): DFQATT, SNEGSKA (reference sequence). CDR3 length: 14 residues. CDR3 region: CSAQFVGVSDTQYF. The CDR3 nucleotides read TGCAGTGCTCAGTTTGTTGGGGTTTCAGATACGCAGTATTTT.

There are a few counts of this clonotype. This rearrangement joins TRBV10-3 to TRBJ1-3; 7 nucleotides line up with TRBD1. Germline-derived CDR1 and CDR2 are ENHRY and SYGVKD. This CDR3 has 15 amino acids. The J segment lost 0 bases and the V segment lost 6 bases, leaving 5 bases of the junction unmatched. The CDR3 DNA reads TGTGCCATCAGAGAGGGACAGTACTCTGGAAACACCATATATTTT. This sequence encodes CAIREGQYSGNTIYF.

The CDR3: CASSYLGGRAGEQFF. Here the CDR3 DNA reads TGTGCCAGCAGTTACTTAGGCGGGAGGGCCGGGGAGCAGTTCTTC. V gene TRBV6-5 combines with J gene TRBJ2-1; 9 bases match TRBD2. CDR3 size: 15 residues. Trimming removed 1 base from V and 10 bases from J; junction bases left unmatched: 8. The germline CDR1 and CDR2 sequences are MNHEY and SVGAGI.

This clonotype was recorded only once. A much larger clone differs by one base, so this may be a read error. The chain recombines TRBV28 with TRBJ2-5; no clear D gene. Germline V gene sequence: CDR1 MDHEN, CDR2 SYDVKM. This CDR3 has 15 amino acids. Trimming removed 5 bases from V and 3 bases from J, with 16 bases in between. The CDR3 sequence: CASSVLTLREETQYF. The CDR3 DNA follows: TGTGCCAGCAGTGTTTTGACACTCCGGGAAGAGACCCAGTACTTC.

The chain uses TRBV7-2 and TRBJ2-7; D uncertain. CDR3 size: 12 residues. Trimming stripped 6 bases from V and 5 bases from J, with 11 bases between. Germline V gene sequence: CDR1 SGHTA, CDR2 FQGNSA. The CDR3 loop is CASSSEKDEQYF. The CDR3, as DNA: TGTGCCAGCAGTTCAGAAAAGGACGAGCAGTACTTC.

This chain connects TRBV7-8 to TRBJ2-7; possible D gene TRBD2, 5 bases. The germline V gene encodes CDR1 SGHVS and CDR2 FQNEAQ. Trimming took 5 bases from V and 3 from J, leaving 11 bases between them. This CDR3 has 13 amino acids. In DNA, the CDR3 is TGTGCCAGCAGCCCCGACTACATCTACGAGCAGTACTTC. Translating gives CASSPDYIYEQYF.

This clonotype was seen more than once but under ten times. The chain couples TRBV24-1 to TRBJ2-2; 10 bases agree with TRBD2. Germline values: CDR1 KGHDR, CDR2 SFDVKD. V lost 2 bases to trimming and J lost 2 bases; unmatched junction nucleotides: 7. The CDR3 sequence is 18 residues long. CDR3 nucleotide sequence: TGTGCCACCAGTGATTCCTCCGGGACTAGCGTAAACACCGGGGAGCTGTTTTTT. Translated, it gives CATSDSSGTSVNTGELFF.